This TCR beta chain originates from a study of identical twins. As concerns this clonotype: Antigen: not known.

In TCRdb, the 5' RACE reads were re-called with MiXCR into one record per CDR3 protein. This sample yields roughly 480,000 distinct CDR3 sequences, of which 24% are seen a single time; 2.9% belongs to the top ten. Study-level points and caveats: Researchers reported excess low generation probability among twin-shared out-of-frame alpha sequences.

Trimming took 3 bases from V and 5 from J, leaving 19 bases between them. There are 16 residues in the CDR3. Germline V gene sequence: CDR1 MDHEN, CDR2 SYDVKM. These sequences were also reported in another study, on T cells expressing NK-cell markers. That paper adds: All TCR beta repertoires analysed originated from sorted CD3+CD56+NKG2C+, CD3+CD56+NKG2C- and CD3+CD56-NKG2C+ T cells. Dominance of the CD3+CD56-NKG2C+ fraction by these clonotypes also held in several donors.

The chain couples TRBV28 to TRBJ1-1; the D is unclear. The clonotype was recovered from a woman aged 18-29 years in good health. The sequenced sample consisted of CD4+ T cells sorted from blood. CDR3 sequence: CASSFSKVGWETEAFF. In DNA form, the CDR3 reads TGTGCCAGCAGTTTTAGCAAGGTCGGGTGGGAAACTGAAGCTTTCTTT.